This T cell receptor beta chain stems from a study of cytotoxic CD8 clonotypes in ibrutinib-treated CLL. The overall study: The study recorded mean values of approximately 260,000 productive templates and under 100,000 productive rearrangements per sample.

Study conclusions and caveats: Patients showed higher baseline clonality than age-matched healthy donors, and it tracked circulating CD8+ T-cell counts. There were few public clonotypes, and on treatment they contracted or stayed stable. Clonality went up at ibrutinib response and then declined back toward baseline at progression.

With respect to this clone: Antigen: not known.

J lost 6 bases, V lost 1 base, and 6 bases had no gene match. Germline V CDR1 and CDR2: MNHEY, SMNVEV (reference sequence). The CDR3 is 16 residues long. Generated by immunoSEQ multiplex PCR, the TCRdb table keeps only in-frame clones and is missing some. The sample holds under 200,000 clones, about 84% seen once. The sample consisted of PBMCs, taken after 24 months of ibrutinib treatment. The chain links TRBV27 to TRBJ2-3; 11 nucleotides agree with TRBD2. This sequence was found in a human donor with chronic lymphocytic leukemia. The CDR3 protein is CASSLYSGGARDTQYF. The CDR3 DNA is TGTGCCAGCAGTTTATATAGCGGGGGGGCGCGGGATACGCAGTATTTT.